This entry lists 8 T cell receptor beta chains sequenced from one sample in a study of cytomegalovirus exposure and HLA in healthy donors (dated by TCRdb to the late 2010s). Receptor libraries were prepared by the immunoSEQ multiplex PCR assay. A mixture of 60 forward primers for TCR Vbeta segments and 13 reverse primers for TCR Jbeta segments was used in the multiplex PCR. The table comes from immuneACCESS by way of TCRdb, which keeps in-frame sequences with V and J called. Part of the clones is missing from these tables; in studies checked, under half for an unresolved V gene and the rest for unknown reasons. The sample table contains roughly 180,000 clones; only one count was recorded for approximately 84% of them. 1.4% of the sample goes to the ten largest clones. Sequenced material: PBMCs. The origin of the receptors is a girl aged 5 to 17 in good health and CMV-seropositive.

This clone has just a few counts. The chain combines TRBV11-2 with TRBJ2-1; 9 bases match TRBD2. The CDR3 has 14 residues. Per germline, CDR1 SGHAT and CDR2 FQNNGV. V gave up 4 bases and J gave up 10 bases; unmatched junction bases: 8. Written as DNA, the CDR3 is TGTGCCAGCAGCTCGGGCGGGAGGGCCGGGGAGCAGTTCTTC. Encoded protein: CASSSGGRAGEQFF.

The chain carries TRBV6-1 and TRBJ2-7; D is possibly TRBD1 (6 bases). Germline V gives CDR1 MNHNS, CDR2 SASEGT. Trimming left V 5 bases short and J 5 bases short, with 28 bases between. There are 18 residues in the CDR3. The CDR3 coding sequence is TGTGCCAGCAGTAAAGTCAGGGGAGCTCTACGGGATGCGAACGAGCAGTACTTC. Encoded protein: CASSKVRGALRDANEQYF.

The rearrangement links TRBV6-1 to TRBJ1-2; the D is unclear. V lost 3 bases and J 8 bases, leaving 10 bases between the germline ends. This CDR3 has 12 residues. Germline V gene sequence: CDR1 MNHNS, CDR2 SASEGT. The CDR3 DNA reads TGTGCCAGCAGTGACAGGTTCGGAGGCTACACCTTC. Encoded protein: CASSDRFGGYTF.

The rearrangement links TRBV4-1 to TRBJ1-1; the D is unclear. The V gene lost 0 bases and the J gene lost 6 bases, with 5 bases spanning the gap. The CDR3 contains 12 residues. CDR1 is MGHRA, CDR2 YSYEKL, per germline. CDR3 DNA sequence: TGCGCCAGCAGCCAAGAACGGTCTGAAGCTTTCTTT. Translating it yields CASSQERSEAFF.

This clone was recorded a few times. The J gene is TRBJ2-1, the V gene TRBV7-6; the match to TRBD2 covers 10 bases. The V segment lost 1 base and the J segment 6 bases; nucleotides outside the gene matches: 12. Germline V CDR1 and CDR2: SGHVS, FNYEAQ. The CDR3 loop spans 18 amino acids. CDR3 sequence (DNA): TGTGCCAGCAGCTTAGTTGGGGGGAGCGGGAGGGAGCGCAATGAGCAGTTCTTC. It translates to CASSLVGGSGRERNEQFF.

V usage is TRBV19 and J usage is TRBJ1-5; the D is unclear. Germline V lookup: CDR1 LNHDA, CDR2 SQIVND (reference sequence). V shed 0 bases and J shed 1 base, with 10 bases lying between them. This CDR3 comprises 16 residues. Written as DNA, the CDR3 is TGTGCCAGTAGTATAGAGGGCCCTTCGAGCAATCAGCCCCAGCATTTT. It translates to CASSIEGPSSNQPQHF.

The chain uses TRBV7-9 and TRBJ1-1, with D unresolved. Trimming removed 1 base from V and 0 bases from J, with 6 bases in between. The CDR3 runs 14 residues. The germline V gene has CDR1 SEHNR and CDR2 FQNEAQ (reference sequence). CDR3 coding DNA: TGTGCCAGCAGCTTAGATACAGTGAACACTGAAGCTTTCTTT. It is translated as CASSLDTVNTEAFF.

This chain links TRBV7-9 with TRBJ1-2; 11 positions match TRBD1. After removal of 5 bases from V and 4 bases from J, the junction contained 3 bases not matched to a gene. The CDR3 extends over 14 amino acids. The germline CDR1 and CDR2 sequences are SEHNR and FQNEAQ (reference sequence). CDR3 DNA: TGTGCCAGCAGCCCGGGGACAGGGGGCTATGGCTACACCTTC. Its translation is CASSPGTGGYGYTF.